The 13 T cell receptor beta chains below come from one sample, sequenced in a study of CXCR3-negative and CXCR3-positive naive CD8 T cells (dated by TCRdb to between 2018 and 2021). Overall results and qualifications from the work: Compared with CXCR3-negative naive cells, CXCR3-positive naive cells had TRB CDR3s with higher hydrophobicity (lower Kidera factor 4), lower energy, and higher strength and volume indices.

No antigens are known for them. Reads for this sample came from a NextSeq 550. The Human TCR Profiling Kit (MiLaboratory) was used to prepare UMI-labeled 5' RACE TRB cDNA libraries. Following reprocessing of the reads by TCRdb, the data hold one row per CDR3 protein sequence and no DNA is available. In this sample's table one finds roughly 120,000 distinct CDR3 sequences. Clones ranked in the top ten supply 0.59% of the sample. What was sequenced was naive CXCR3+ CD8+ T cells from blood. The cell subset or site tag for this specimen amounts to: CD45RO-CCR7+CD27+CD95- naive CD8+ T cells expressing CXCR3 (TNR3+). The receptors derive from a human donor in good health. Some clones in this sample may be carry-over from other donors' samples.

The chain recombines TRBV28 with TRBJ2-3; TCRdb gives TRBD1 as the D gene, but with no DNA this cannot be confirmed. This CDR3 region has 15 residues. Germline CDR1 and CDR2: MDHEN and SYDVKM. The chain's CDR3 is CASSATGGGTDTQYF.

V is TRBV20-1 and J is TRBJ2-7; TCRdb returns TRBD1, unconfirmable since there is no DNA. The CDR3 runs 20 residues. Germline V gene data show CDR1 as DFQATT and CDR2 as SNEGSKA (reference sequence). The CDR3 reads CSARDLSPLWGTGGSYEQYF.

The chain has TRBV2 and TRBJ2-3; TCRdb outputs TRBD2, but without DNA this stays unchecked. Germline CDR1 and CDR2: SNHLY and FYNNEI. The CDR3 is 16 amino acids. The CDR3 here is CASSEGLLSSTDTQYF.

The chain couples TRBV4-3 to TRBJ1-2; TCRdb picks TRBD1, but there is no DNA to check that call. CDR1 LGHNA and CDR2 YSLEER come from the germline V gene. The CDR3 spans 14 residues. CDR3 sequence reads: CASSPETSMGGYTF.

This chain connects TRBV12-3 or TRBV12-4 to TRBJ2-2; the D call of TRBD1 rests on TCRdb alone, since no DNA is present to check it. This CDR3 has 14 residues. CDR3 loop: CASNGGSNTGELFF.

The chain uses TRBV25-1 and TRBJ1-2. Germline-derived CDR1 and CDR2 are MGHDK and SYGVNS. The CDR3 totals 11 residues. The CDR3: CASGLDHGYTF.

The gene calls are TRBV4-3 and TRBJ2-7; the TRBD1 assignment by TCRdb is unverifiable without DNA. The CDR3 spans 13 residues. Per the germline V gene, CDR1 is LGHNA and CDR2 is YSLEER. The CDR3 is CASSQGQNYEQYF.

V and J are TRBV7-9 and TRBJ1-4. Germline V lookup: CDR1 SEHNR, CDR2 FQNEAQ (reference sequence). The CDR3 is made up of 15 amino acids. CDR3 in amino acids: CASSLGPALNEKLFF.

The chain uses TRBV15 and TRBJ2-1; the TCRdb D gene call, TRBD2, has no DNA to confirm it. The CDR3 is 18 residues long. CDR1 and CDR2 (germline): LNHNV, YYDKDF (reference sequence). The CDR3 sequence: CATSRKGVLAGSYNEQFF. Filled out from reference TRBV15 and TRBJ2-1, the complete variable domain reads DAMVIQNPRYQVTQFGKPVTLSCSQTLNHNVMYWYQQKSSQAPKLLFHYYDKDFNNEADTPDNFQSRRPNTSFCFLDIRSPGLGDTAMYLCATSRKGVLAGSYNEQFFGPGTRLTVL.

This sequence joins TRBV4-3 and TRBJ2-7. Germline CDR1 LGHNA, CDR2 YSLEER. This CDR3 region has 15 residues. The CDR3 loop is CASSQDLPSSYEQYF.

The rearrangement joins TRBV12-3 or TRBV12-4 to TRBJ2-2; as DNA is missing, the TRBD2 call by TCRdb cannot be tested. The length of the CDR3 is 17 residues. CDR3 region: CASTPRGLAGAYGELFF.

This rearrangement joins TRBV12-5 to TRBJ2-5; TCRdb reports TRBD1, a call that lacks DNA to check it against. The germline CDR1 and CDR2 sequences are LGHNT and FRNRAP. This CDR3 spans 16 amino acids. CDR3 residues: CASGFFQGEGQETQYF.

CDR3 loop: CSVEGWGAAGELFF. The chain uses TRBV29-1 and TRBJ2-2; TCRdb names TRBD1, which stays unverified in the absence of DNA. The CDR3 spans 14 residues. Germline loops: CDR1 SQVTM, CDR2 ANQGSEA.